This TCR beta chain was captured in a study of shared clonotypes between healthy human individuals. Looking at the study overall: For every donor, three CD4 naive, three CD4 memory, two CD8 naive and one CD8 memory plates were used.

Regarding this clone: Its cognate antigen is unknown.

This was a deep-level run. TCRdb's table, derived via immunoSEQ multiplex PCR, lists solely in-frame clones and lacks some. Among 2,500,000 or so clones listed, about 90% were seen once. The V segment lost 5 bases and the J segment 1 base; nucleotides outside the gene matches: 8. Germline values: CDR1 MNHNY, CDR2 SVGAGI (reference sequence). There are 15 residues in the CDR3. Regarding the study as a whole: In general, naive subsets displayed greater estimated richness than memory subsets did.

The chain uses TRBV6-6 and TRBJ2-7; TRBD1 matches 7 bases. The clonotype was recovered from a young man in good health. Some clones in this sample may be carry-over from other donors' samples. Source material: naive CD4+ T cells from PBMCs. Subset indicated: CD45RA+ positively selected. The CDR3 is CASSRYGQASYEQYF. The DNA for the CDR3 is TGTGCCAGCAGTCGATACGGACAGGCTTCCTACGAGCAGTACTTC.